This record covers a single T cell receptor (beta chain). No antigen is known for it. Deep-level assay runs were performed. On ten immunoSEQ deep assay plates, unsorted PBMC DNA was sequenced. Libraries were prepared by immunoSEQ multiplex PCR; TCRdb keeps only in-frame clonotypes and omits some of them. The table lists more than 400,000 clones, 81% of them singletons. The data are from a study of shared clonotypes between healthy human individuals. Study conclusions and caveats: Donor clonotype sharing was expected to depend on sequencing depth.

CDR3 size: 14 residues. J gave up 8 bases and V 3 bases, and 7 bases lay outside the gene matches. Germline V gene data show CDR1 as SGDLS and CDR2 as YYNGEE. Donors comprised only Caucasian adults living in Nashville, Tennessee. Sequenced material: PBMCs. This clonotype was sampled from a woman in her thirties or forties in good health. Some clones in this sample may be carry-over from other donors' samples. The chain links TRBV9 to TRBJ2-4; TRBD2 matches 8 bases. Here the CDR3 DNA reads TGTGCCAGCAGCGGCCCGGGAGGGCGGGACATTCAGTACTTC. It yields the protein CASSGPGGRDIQYF.